The 19 T cell receptor beta chains presented below share a single source sample, sequenced in a study of blood T cell repertoires in COVID-19. Produced via immunoSEQ multiplex PCR; TCRdb's table is partial and in-frame only. The sample has just over 85,000 clones, 89% seen once. Sequencing used peripheral blood. The receptors here all came from a man aged 45-65 years with acute or convalescent COVID-19.

V gene TRBV18 combines with J gene TRBJ1-3; weak D call: TRBD1 (5 bases). The germline gives CDR1 KGHSH, CDR2 LQKENI. This CDR3 has 13 amino acids. V lost 5 bases and J 1 base, leaving 6 bases between the germline ends. CDR3 nucleotide sequence: TGTGCCAGCTCATCAGGGTCTGGAAACACCATATATTTT. This encodes CASSSGSGNTIYF.

V and J are TRBV19 and TRBJ2-3, with 10 nucleotides matching TRBD2. Germline-derived CDR1 and CDR2 are LNHDA and SQIVND (reference sequence). Unmatched junction bases numbered 14, after V lost 7 bases and J lost 10 bases. The CDR3 is 15 residues long. The CDR3 region is CASTPGTSDSRAQYF. CDR3 sequence (DNA): TGTGCCAGTACCCCCGGGACTAGCGACTCACGGGCGCAGTATTTT.

This clone was recorded once. The chain combines TRBV5-1 with TRBJ2-7, with D possibly TRBD1 on 5 matching bases. Germline loops: CDR1 SGHRS, CDR2 YFSETQ. Trimming shortened V by 0 bases and J by 5 bases, and 18 bases separated the two germline ends. The CDR3 loop spans 16 amino acids. The CDR3 bases are TGCGCCAGCAGCTTGGCGGTGGGCCAGGGATTTGACGAGCAGTACTTC. Its protein is CASSLAVGQGFDEQYF.

V usage is TRBV4-2 and J usage is TRBJ2-5; 8 bases are a match to TRBD2. The CDR3 length is 15 residues. The V gene end was trimmed by 0 bases and the J gene end by 5 bases; junction bases not matched to a gene: 5. Germline V lookup: CDR1 LGHNA, CDR2 YNFKEQ. The CDR3, as DNA: TGTGCCAGCAGCCAAGAGCGGGGGGCGGCGGAGACCCAGTACTTC. It encodes CASSQERGAAETQYF.

The chain uses TRBV25-1 and TRBJ2-5, with D possibly TRBD2 on 5 matching bases. Trimming pared 1 base from V and 4 bases from J, leaving 22 bases between. The CDR3 covers 18 residues. Per the germline V gene, CDR1 is MGHDK and CDR2 is SYGVNS. The CDR3 reads CASSESGLPFPGRETQYF. CDR3 nucleotide sequence: TGTGCCAGCAGTGAATCTGGACTGCCTTTTCCAGGACGAGAGACCCAGTACTTC.

The chain uses TRBV4-2 and TRBJ1-2, with 7 nucleotides matching TRBD1. The CDR3 contains 17 residues. Germline loops: CDR1 LGHNA, CDR2 YNFKEQ. V lost 0 bases, J lost 3 bases, and 10 bases stayed unmatched. CDR3 amino acids: CASSQDRWGQPYYGYTF. CDR3 coding DNA: TGTGCCAGCAGCCAAGACCGGTGGGGACAGCCCTACTATGGCTACACCTTC.

The rearrangement uses TRBV6-5 and TRBJ1-6; a weak D match, TRBD1 (6 bases). CDR1 is MNHEY and CDR2 is SVGAGI in the germline V gene. This CDR3 comprises 14 residues. Trimming removed 3 bases from V and 9 bases from J, with 12 bases in between. DNA of the CDR3: TGTGCCAGCAGTTATCGGGGGGCTGGTTCACCCCTCCACTTT. Protein sequence: CASSYRGAGSPLHF.

This chain uses TRBV5-1 with TRBJ2-2, with a possible D match to TRBD1 (6 bases). The V gene's germline CDR1 is SGHRS and CDR2 YFSETQ. CDR3 size: 14 residues. Trimming stripped 10 bases from V and 5 bases from J, with 18 bases between. The DNA of the CDR3 is TGCGCCGGCAAACAGGGCCAAGGGACCGGGGAGCTGTTTTTT. As protein: CAGKQGQGTGELFF.

The V and J genes are TRBV2 and TRBJ2-1, with D tentatively TRBD2 (7 bases). V was shortened by 8 bases and J by 6 bases, with 17 bases between the two germline ends. The germline V gene has CDR1 SNHLY and CDR2 FYNNEI. This CDR3 spans 14 amino acids. This CDR3 is CASRRGLGSNEQFF. The CDR3 nucleotides are TGTGCCAGCCGGCGGGGGCTTGGCTCCAATGAGCAGTTCTTC. Together with reference TRBV2 and TRBJ2-1, the CDR3 gives the full variable domain: EPEVTQTPSHQVTQMGQEVILRCVPISNHLYFYWYRQILGQKVEFLVSFYNNEISEKSEIFDDQFSVERPDGSNFTLKIRSTKLEDSAMYFCASRRGLGSNEQFFGPGTRLTVL.

This sequence joins TRBV19 and TRBJ2-5; 11 nucleotides match TRBD2. The CDR3 covers 16 residues. Germline V CDR1 and CDR2: LNHDA, SQIVND (reference sequence). The ends lost 5 bases at V and 0 bases at J; junction bases unmatched: 5. This CDR3 is CASSGIAGGDQETQYF. CDR3 DNA: TGTGCCAGTAGTGGGATAGCGGGGGGGGACCAAGAGACCCAGTACTTC.

The chain employs TRBV2 and TRBJ2-5, with 13 positions matching TRBD2. Germline CDR1 is SNHLY and CDR2 is FYNNEI. The CDR3 runs 16 residues. The ends lost 4 bases at V and 4 bases at J; junction bases unmatched: 6. The CDR3 DNA follows: TGTGCCAGCAGTGCCCTGACTAGCGGGGGGTCAGAGACCCAGTACTTC. Protein product: CASSALTSGGSETQYF.

The chain links TRBV6-6 to TRBJ1-5, with D possibly being TRBD1 (5 bases). The CDR3 extends over 15 amino acids. Germline CDR1 is MNHNY and CDR2 is SVGAGI (reference sequence). Trimming pared 0 bases from V and 5 bases from J, leaving 11 bases between. The CDR3, as DNA: TGTGCCAGCAGTTACTCGATAGGGGAGGATCAGCCCCAGCATTTT. This codes for CASSYSIGEDQPQHF.

The rearrangement links TRBV27 to TRBJ1-4, with 12 bases aligning to TRBD1. V gave up 5 bases and J gave up 13 bases; unmatched junction bases: 8. Per the germline V gene, CDR1 is MNHEY and CDR2 is SMNVEV (reference sequence). The CDR3 totals 14 residues. CDR3 loop: CASSMGQGALRLFF. DNA of the CDR3: TGTGCCAGCAGTATGGGACAGGGGGCGCTTCGACTGTTTTTT.

The chain joins TRBV24-1 to TRBJ1-4, with 7 bases fitting TRBD1. The CDR3 is 15 residues long. CDR1 and CDR2 from the germline V gene are KGHDR and SFDVKD. The junction had 8 bases not matched to a gene; V was cut back by 4 bases and J by 7 bases. CDR3 nucleotide sequence: TGTGCCACCAGTGAACAAGACAGGGTTGCTGAAAAACTGTTTTTT. It is translated as CATSEQDRVAEKLFF.

The V gene is TRBV19, the J gene TRBJ2-6, with a possible D match to TRBD1 (5 bases). This CDR3 has 14 residues. Trimming stripped 7 bases from V and 0 bases from J, with 7 bases between. The germline V gene has CDR1 LNHDA and CDR2 SQIVND (reference sequence). The CDR3, as DNA: TGTGCCAGTAAACAGGTCTCTGGGGCCAACGTCCTGACTTTC. Its protein product is CASKQVSGANVLTF.

This clone has just a few counts. The chain carries TRBV11-2 and TRBJ1-2; D gene unclear. This CDR3 has 13 residues. Per the germline V gene, CDR1 is SGHAT and CDR2 is FQNNGV. V was trimmed by 3 bases and J by 2 bases, leaving 7 bases between them. The CDR3 coding sequence is TGTGCCAGCAGCTTGGGCCACAACTATGGCTACACCTTC. This translates into CASSLGHNYGYTF.

This rearrangement joins TRBV29-1 to TRBJ1-2, with 7 bases that match TRBD1. V lost 3 bases, J lost 4 bases, and 5 bases stayed unmatched. The CDR3 contains 13 residues. Germline V CDR1 and CDR2: SQVTM, ANQGSEA. In DNA, the CDR3 is TGCAGCGTTGATGGACAGGACGTCTATGGCTACACCTTC. This codes for CSVDGQDVYGYTF.

The chain recombines TRBV18 with TRBJ1-1; TRBD1 matches at 10 bases. V shed 2 bases, J shed 5 bases, and the junction held 8 bases outside the gene matches. Germline CDR1 reads KGHSH; CDR2 reads LQKENI. The CDR3 length is 16 residues. As DNA, the CDR3 is TGTGCCAGCTCACCAGCGACAGGGGGCAAAAAAACTGAAGCTTTCTTT. As protein: CASSPATGGKKTEAFF.

The V gene is TRBV5-1, the J gene TRBJ1-1, with unresolved D. The V gene lost 0 bases and the J gene lost 1 base, with 7 bases spanning the gap. The CDR3 runs to 14 residues. Germline lookup yields CDR1 SGHRS and CDR2 YFSETQ. DNA for the CDR3: TGCGCCAGCAGCTTGGCTAGCAGGAACACTGAAGCTTTCTTT. Amino acid sequence: CASSLASRNTEAFF. The variable domain in full, with the rest retrieved from reference TRBV5-1 and TRBJ1-1, is KAGVTQTPRYLIKTRGQQVTLSCSPISGHRSVSWYQQTPGQGLQFLFEYFSETQRNKGNFPGRFSGRQFSNSRSEMNVSTLELGDSALYLCASSLASRNTEAFFGQGTRLTVV.